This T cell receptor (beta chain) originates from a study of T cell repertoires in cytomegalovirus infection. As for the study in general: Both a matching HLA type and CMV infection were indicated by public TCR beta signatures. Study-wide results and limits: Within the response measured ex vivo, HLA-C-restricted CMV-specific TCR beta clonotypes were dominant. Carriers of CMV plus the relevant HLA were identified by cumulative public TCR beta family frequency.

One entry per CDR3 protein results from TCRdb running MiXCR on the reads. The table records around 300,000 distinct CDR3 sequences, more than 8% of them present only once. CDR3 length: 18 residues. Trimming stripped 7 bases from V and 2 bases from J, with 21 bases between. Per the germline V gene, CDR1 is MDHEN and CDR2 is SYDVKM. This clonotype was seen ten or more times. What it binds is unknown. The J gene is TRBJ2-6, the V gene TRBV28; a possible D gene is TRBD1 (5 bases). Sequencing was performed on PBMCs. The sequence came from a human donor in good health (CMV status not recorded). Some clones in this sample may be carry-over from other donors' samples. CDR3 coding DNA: TGTGCCAGCACCCCGGTGGGCAGGGCATTGACTGGGGCCAACGTCCTGACTTTC. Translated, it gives CASTPVGRALTGANVLTF.